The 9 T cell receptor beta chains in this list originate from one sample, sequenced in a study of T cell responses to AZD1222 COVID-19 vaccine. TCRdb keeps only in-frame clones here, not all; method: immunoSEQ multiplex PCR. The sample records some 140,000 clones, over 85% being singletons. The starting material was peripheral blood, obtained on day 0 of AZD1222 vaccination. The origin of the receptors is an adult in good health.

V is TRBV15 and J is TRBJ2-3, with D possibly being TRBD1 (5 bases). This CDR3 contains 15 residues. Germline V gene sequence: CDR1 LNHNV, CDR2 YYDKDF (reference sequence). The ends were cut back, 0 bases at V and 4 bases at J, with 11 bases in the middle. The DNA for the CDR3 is TGTGCCACCAGCAGAGAGAGCAGGGTGGCAGATACGCAGTATTTT. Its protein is CATSRESRVADTQYF. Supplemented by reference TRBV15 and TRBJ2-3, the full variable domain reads DAMVIQNPRYQVTQFGKPVTLSCSQTLNHNVMYWYQQKSSQAPKLLFHYYDKDFNNEADTPDNFQSRRPNTSFCFLDIRSPGLGDTAMYLCATSRESRVADTQYFGPGTRLTVL.

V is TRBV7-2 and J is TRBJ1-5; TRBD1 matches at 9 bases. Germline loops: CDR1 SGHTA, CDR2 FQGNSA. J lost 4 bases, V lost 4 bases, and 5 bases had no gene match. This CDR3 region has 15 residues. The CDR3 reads CASSSTGGRNQPQHF. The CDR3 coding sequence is TGTGCCAGCAGCTCCACAGGGGGCAGGAATCAGCCCCAGCATTTT.

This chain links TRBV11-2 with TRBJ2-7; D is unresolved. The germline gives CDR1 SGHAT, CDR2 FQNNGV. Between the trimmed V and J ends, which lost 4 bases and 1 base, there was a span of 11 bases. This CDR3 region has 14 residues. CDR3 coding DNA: TGTGCCAGCAGCTGGACGGGCCGATCCTACGAGCAGTACTTC. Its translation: CASSWTGRSYEQYF. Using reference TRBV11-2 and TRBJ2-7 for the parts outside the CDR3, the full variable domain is EAGVAQSPRYKIIEKRQSVAFWCNPISGHATLYWYQQILGQGPKLLIQFQNNGVVDDSQLPKDRFSAERLKGVDSTLKIQPAKLEDSAVYLCASSWTGRSYEQYFGPGTRLTVT.

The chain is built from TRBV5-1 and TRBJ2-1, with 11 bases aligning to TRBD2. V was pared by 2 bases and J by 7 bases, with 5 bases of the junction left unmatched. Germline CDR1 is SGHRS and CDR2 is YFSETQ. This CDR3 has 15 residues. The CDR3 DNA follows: TGCGCCAGCAGCTTTATACTAGCGGGAGAAAATGAGCAGTTCTTC. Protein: CASSFILAGENEQFF.

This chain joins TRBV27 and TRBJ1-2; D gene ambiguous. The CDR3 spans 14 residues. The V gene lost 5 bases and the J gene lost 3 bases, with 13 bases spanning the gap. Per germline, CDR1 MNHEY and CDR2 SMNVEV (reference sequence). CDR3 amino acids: CASSRNRGDYGYTF. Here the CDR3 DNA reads TGTGCCAGCAGTCGGAACCGGGGTGACTATGGCTACACCTTC.

The CDR3 nucleotides read TGTGCCACCAGCAGAGGGCGTAGACAGGGGGGCCCCGCTTACGAGCAGTACTTC. This encodes CATSRGRRQGGPAYEQYF. The chain links TRBV15 to TRBJ2-7; TRBD1 matches 9 bases. Germline V gives CDR1 LNHNV, CDR2 YYDKDF (reference sequence). Losses at the gene ends were 1 base for V and 4 bases for J; bases not matched to a gene: 14. CDR3 length: 18 amino acids.

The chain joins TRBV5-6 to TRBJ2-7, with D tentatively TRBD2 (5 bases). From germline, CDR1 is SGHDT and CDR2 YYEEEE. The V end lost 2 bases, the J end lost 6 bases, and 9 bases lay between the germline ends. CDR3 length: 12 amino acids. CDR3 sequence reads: CASSLGGSEQYF. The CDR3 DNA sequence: TGTGCCAGCAGCTTAGGAGGATCCGAGCAGTACTTC.

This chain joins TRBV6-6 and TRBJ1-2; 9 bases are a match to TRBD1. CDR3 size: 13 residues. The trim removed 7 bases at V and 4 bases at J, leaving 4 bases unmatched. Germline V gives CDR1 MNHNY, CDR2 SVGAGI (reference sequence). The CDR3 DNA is TGTGCCAGCACGTCGACAGGGGGCTATGGCTACACCTTC. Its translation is CASTSTGGYGYTF.

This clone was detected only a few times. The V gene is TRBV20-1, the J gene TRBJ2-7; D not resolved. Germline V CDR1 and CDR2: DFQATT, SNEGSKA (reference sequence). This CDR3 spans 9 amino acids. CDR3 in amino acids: CRSSYEQYF. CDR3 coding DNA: TGCAGAAGCTCCTACGAGCAGTACTTC.